These T cell receptor beta chains were read from a single sample in a study of patients and donors after allogeneic stem cell transplantation. One entry per CDR3 protein results from TCRdb running MiXCR on the RT-PCR reads. The table lists approximately 60,000 distinct CDR3 sequences, more than 10% of them singletons. Sequencing was carried out using blood, either unsorted or a sorted T cell fraction (not recorded which). The receptors here all came from a human donor who was either an allogeneic HSCT recipient or a stem cell or donor lymphocyte infusion donor (not recorded which). It is not recorded whose cells these are; they may come from a transplant donor. Each CDR3 is given with its conserved first and last residue. D genes are given only for firm matches. A clone size is listed for some rows: how often the clone was seen (once, few, many), or a class if it is expanded.

clone size	J gene	V gene	D gene	CDR3 DNA	CDR3 protein
NA	TRBJ2-7	TRBV14	TRBD1	TGTGCCAGCAGCCAAGAACCGGGACAGGGGTTTATCGAGCAGTACTTC	CASSQEPGQGFIEQYF
many	TRBJ1-2	TRBV29-1	TRBD1	TGCAGCGTCGACCATCTGACAGGGGATAGGTACTATGGCTACACCTTC	CSVDHLTGDRYYGYTF
NA	TRBJ2-3	TRBV21-1	NA	TGTGCCAGCAGCTACCTATGGGGGGCGAAATATGGATCCGGCACAGATACGCAGTATTTT	CASSYLWGAKYGSGTDTQYF
NA	TRBJ1-1	TRBV2	NA	TGTGCCAGCAATGGGGAAGGGGGCACTGAAGCTTTCTTT	CASNGEGGTEAFF
NA	TRBJ2-7	TRBV15	TRBD1	TGTGCCACCAGCGCCTTAGGACAGGTGACCTACGAGCAGTACTTC	CATSALGQVTYEQYF
few	TRBJ1-1	TRBV19	NA	TGTGCCAGTAAAATGAACACTGAAGCTTTCTTT	CASKMNTEAFF
many	TRBJ1-3	TRBV6-5	NA	TGTGCCAGCAGTTATGGGCGTGGAAACACCATATATTTT	CASSYGRGNTIYF
NA	TRBJ1-3	TRBV7-2	NA	TGTGCCAGCAGCTCAACAAGCGGAAACACCATATATTTT	CASSSTSGNTIYF
NA	TRBJ2-7	TRBV5-6	NA	TGTGCCAGCAGCTTGCCCGGGTACGAGCAGTACTTC	CASSLPGYEQYF
NA	TRBJ2-1	TRBV3-1	TRBD2	TGTGCCGTGAGTCTAGCGGGAGGGGGGGATGAGCAGTTCTTC	CAVSLAGGGDEQFF
NA	TRBJ1-4	TRBV7-9	TRBD1	TGTGCCAGCAGCTTAATTACCCCGGGACAGGTTTTT	CASSLITPGQVF
few	TRBJ2-5	TRBV6-5	NA	TGTGCCAGCAGAACCGGCTCGGAGACCCAGTACTTC	CASRTGSETQYF
NA	TRBJ2-2	TRBV15	NA	TGTGCCACCAGCAGAGATCACTCAAGCAACACCGGGGAGCTGTTTTTT	CATSRDHSSNTGELFF
many	TRBJ1-3	TRBV7-9	NA	TGTGCCAGCAGCTCTCGGTTCGGGCAGATCTCTGGAAACACCATATATTTT	CASSSRFGQISGNTIYF
many	TRBJ1-6	TRBV12-3/TRBV12-4	TRBD1	TGTGCCAGCAGTTTGGACAGGGGGAAATCACCCCTCCACTTT	CASSLDRGKSPLHF
few	TRBJ2-7	TRBV9	TRBD2	TGTGCCAGCAGCGTAAGGTTTGGGGGGGACGAGCAGTACTTC	CASSVRFGGDEQYF
NA	TRBJ2-1	TRBV4-1	NA	TGCGCCAGCAGCCAAGGTTCGATTGTTGAGCAGTTCTTC	CASSQGSIVEQFF
NA	TRBJ1-3	TRBV18	TRBD1	TGTGCCAGCTCCCGGGACAGGACCTCTGGAAACACCATATATTTT	CASSRDRTSGNTIYF
few	TRBJ2-6	TRBV19	NA	TGTGCCAGTAGGGTCGGAAACTCTGGGGCCAACGTCCTGACTTTC	CASRVGNSGANVLTF
NA	TRBJ2-1	TRBV10-3	NA	TGTGCCTCTAGGGCGGGGTACGCCTACAATGAGCAGTTCTTC	CASRAGYAYNEQFF
NA	TRBJ1-6	TRBV2	TRBD1	TGTGCCAGCATTGGCAGGGGGAATTCACCCCTCCACTTT	CASIGRGNSPLHF
few	TRBJ2-3	TRBV20-1	NA	TGCAGTGCTAGATACGACTTATACACAGATACGCAGTATTTT	CSARYDLYTDTQYF
many	TRBJ1-2	TRBV7-3	TRBD1	TGTGCCAGCAGCTTAGGATTTCCAGGGGGCTGGGGCTACACCTTC	CASSLGFPGGWGYTF
NA	TRBJ1-5	TRBV27	NA	TGTGCCAGCAGTTTATCGGTCAGGGATTTGGTGTATAGCAACCAGCCCCGGCATTTT	CASSLSVRDLVYSNQPRHF
NA	TRBJ2-1	TRBV27	TRBD1	TGTGCCAGCAGTTTTGGGACAGGGGTTTGGAATGAGCAGTTCTTC	CASSFGTGVWNEQFF
many	TRBJ1-1	TRBV6-5	NA	TGTGCCAGCAGTTACTCGCTAGCCGGGGCGCATGAAGCTTTCTTT	CASSYSLAGAHEAFF
few	TRBJ2-7	TRBV29-1	TRBD2	TGCAGCGTTGTCCCAGCGGGGTTGAGCTCCTACGAGCAGTACTTC	CSVVPAGLSSYEQYF
many	TRBJ2-7	TRBV20-1	NA	TGCAGTGCCCAAGGCTGGAGCGCGAGCTCCTACGAGCAGTACTTC	CSAQGWSASSYEQYF
few	TRBJ1-1	TRBV12-3/TRBV12-4	NA	TGTGCCAGCAGTTTGACACCTGTGGGGGAGACTGAAGCTTTCTTT	CASSLTPVGETEAFF
NA	TRBJ2-1	TRBV6-5	TRBD2	TGTGCCAGCAGTTACTCATCCCTAGCGGGAGATTCGGATGAGCAGTTCTTC	CASSYSSLAGDSDEQFF
few	TRBJ2-3	TRBV6-5	TRBD2	TGTGCCAGACGAGTCCTAGCGGGAGACCCAGATACGCAGTATTTT	CARRVLAGDPDTQYF
few	TRBJ1-6	TRBV25-1	NA	TGTGCCAGCAGCCAGGACGGCCGCCTCTATAATTCACCCCTCCACTTT	CASSQDGRLYNSPLHF
many	TRBJ1-1	TRBV12-3/TRBV12-4	NA	TGTGCCAGCAGTTTAGGAGTTCGACAGATGAACACTGAAGCTTTCTTT	CASSLGVRQMNTEAFF
few	TRBJ2-2	TRBV6-5	TRBD2	TGTGCCAGCAGTTACTCGACGGGAGGGGACACCGGGGAGCTGTTTTTT	CASSYSTGGDTGELFF
NA	TRBJ2-2	TRBV12-3/TRBV12-4	TRBD2	TGTGCCAGCACCTCAAGTCCCGGAGGGAGGGCAGCCGGGGAGCTGTTTTTT	CASTSSPGGRAAGELFF
few	TRBJ2-2	TRBV7-7	NA	TGTGCTAGCAGCTCACACCCCGGGACGCCGAACACCGGGGAGCTGTTTTTT	CASSSHPGTPNTGELFF